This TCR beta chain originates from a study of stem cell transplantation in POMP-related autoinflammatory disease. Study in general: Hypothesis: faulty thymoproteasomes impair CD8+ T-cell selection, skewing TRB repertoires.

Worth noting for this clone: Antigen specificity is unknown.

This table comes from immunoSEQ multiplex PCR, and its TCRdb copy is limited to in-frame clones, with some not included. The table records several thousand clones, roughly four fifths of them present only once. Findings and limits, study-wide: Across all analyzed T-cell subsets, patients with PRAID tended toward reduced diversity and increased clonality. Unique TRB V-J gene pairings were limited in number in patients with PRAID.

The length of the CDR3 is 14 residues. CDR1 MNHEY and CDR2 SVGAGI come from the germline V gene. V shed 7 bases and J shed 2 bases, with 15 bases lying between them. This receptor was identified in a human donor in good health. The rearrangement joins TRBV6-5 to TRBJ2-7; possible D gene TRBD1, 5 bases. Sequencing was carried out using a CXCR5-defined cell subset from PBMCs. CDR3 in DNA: TGTGCCAGCATAGGGCAGGGTGGCCCCTACGAGCAGTACTTC. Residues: CASIGQGGPYEQYF.